These 29 T cell receptor beta chains came from one sample sequenced in a study of CD8+CD57+ T cells in acquired aplastic anemia. The use of genomic DNA as template underpinned the TCR beta VDJ and CDR3 profiling. Each CDR3 protein is one row after TCRdb ran MiXCR on the reads. The sample shows some 82,000 distinct CDR3 sequences, over 35% of them seen only once. Sample: sorted CD4+, CD8+, or CD8+CD57+ T cells (not recorded which) from PBMCs. The receptor source for this set is a human donor in good health, serving as a control.

This clonotype was counted at least ten times. V gene TRBV7-9 combines with J gene TRBJ2-7; 9 nucleotides line up with TRBD1. V lost 5 bases and J lost 5; bases outside the gene matches: 10. Germline assignment: CDR1 SEHNR and CDR2 FQNEAQ (reference sequence). The CDR3 extends over 15 amino acids. The CDR3 sequence: CASSLGQGRLNEQYF. CDR3 in DNA: TGTGCCAGCAGCCTGGGACAGGGAAGACTCAACGAGCAGTACTTC.

This clonotype has a single count. CDR3: CAISERGLSTDTQYF. CDR3 bases: TGTGCCATCAGTGAGCGCGGACTGAGCACAGATACGCAGTATTTT. This chain links TRBV10-3 with TRBJ2-3, with TRBD2 as a possible D gene (5 bases). Trimming cost V 2 bases and J 0 bases, with 9 bases left between them. Per the germline V gene, CDR1 is ENHRY and CDR2 is SYGVKD. This CDR3 has 15 amino acids.

The chain combines TRBV7-3 with TRBJ2-2; 7 nucleotides agree with TRBD2. The ends lost 6 bases at V and 5 bases at J; junction bases unmatched: 9. Germline loops: CDR1 SGHTA, CDR2 FQGTGA. The CDR3 has 15 amino acids. Here the CDR3 reads CASRAREGGTGELFF. In DNA, the CDR3 is TGTGCCAGCAGGGCGAGGGAGGGTGGAACCGGGGAGCTGTTTTTT.

This clonotype was recorded many times. The V call is TRBV20-1, the J call TRBJ1-2; D unresolved. Germline loops: CDR1 DFQATT, CDR2 SNEGSKA (reference sequence). The V and J ends lost 6 bases and 6 bases respectively, with 14 bases between them. The CDR3 covers 12 residues. CDR3 sequence (DNA): TGCAGTGCGTTGTCAGGTTCGGATGGCTACACCTTC. Protein product: CSALSGSDGYTF.

The chain is built from TRBV5-1 and TRBJ1-1; the D gene is possibly TRBD1 (5 bases). V shed 7 bases and J shed 1 base, with 17 bases lying between them. The CDR3 is 15 residues long. CDR1 is SGHRS and CDR2 is YFSETQ in the germline V gene. Written as DNA, the CDR3 is TGCGCCAGCGGCGAGAGGGGCGACAGGAACACTGAAGCTTTCTTT. This sequence encodes CASGERGDRNTEAFF.

Concerning this clonotype: A read error may be the cause here, since a much bigger clone is one base away. The rearrangement joins TRBV11-2 to TRBJ1-6; D is unresolved. Germline V gene sequence: CDR1 SGHAT, CDR2 FQNNGV. V dropped 5 bases and J dropped 9 bases, with 8 bases sitting between them. This CDR3 has 12 amino acids. The CDR3 here is CASSDGSSPLHF. The DNA of the CDR3 is TGTGCCAGCAGCGACGGAAGTTCACCCCTCCACTTT. The full variable domain, with the rest looked up from reference TRBV11-2 and TRBJ1-6, is EAGVAQSPRYKIIEKRQSVAFWCNPISGHATLYWYQQILGQGPKLLIQFQNNGVVDDSQLPKDRFSAERLKGVDSTLKIQPAKLEDSAVYLCASSDGSSPLHFGNGTRLTVT.

Notes on this clonotype: An end of the junction differs from the germline gene, which may be a read error. The gene calls are TRBV6-4 and TRBJ1-6; 7 bases are shared with TRBD1. This CDR3 has 15 residues. The germline CDR1 and CDR2 sequences are MRHNA and SNTAGT. CDR3 protein: CANSDSLGGNSPLHF. The CDR3 DNA is TGTGCCAACAGTGACTCATTAGGGGGCAATTCACCCCTCCACTTT.

This clonotype was found once. V gene TRBV24-1 combines with J gene TRBJ2-1; possibly TRBD1 for D (6 bases). This CDR3 spans 16 amino acids. V was cut by 4 bases and J by 1 base, with 13 bases left in between. Germline V CDR1 and CDR2: KGHDR, SFDVKD. The CDR3 bases are TGTGCCACCAGTGAAACAGGGAGTGGGTCCTACAATGAGCAGTTCTTC. This translates into CATSETGSGSYNEQFF.

In this sample, this clonotype turned up many times. The rearrangement joins TRBV9 to TRBJ2-1; D might be TRBD1 (7 bases). The ends were cut back, 0 bases at V and 0 bases at J, with 10 bases in the middle. Germline assignment: CDR1 SGDLS and CDR2 YYNGEE. This CDR3 is 16 amino acids long. DNA for the CDR3: TGTGCCAGCAGCGTAGGCGGGGACAGCTCCTACAATGAGCAGTTCTTC. Translation: CASSVGGDSSYNEQFF.

This clonotype was found many times. This chain connects TRBV20-1 to TRBJ1-1; no clear D. The V end lost 5 bases, the J end lost 5 bases, and 27 bases lay between the germline ends. Germline V gene sequence: CDR1 DFQATT, CDR2 SNEGSKA (reference sequence). The CDR3 is 17 residues long. The CDR3: CSAALPDNGINPTEAFF. DNA of the CDR3: TGCAGTGCTGCCTTACCCGATAACGGAATAAACCCAACTGAAGCTTTCTTT.

This clonotype has only a few counts. CDR3 region: CASSGVNEQFF. The CDR3 nucleotides are TGTGCCAGCAGTGGCGTGAATGAGCAGTTCTTC. The V and J genes are TRBV27 and TRBJ2-1; D gene ambiguous. Germline V gives CDR1 MNHEY, CDR2 SMNVEV (reference sequence). V was trimmed by 5 bases and J by 7 bases, leaving 6 bases between them. The CDR3 is made up of 11 amino acids.

As for this clonotype: This could be a read error, since a much larger clone is one nucleotide away. The CDR3 end shows no conserved phenylalanine or tryptophan, and so a read error is likely. V and J are TRBV9 and TRBJ1-1; the match to TRBD1 covers 7 bases. V gave up 6 bases and J gave up 3 bases; unmatched junction bases: 5. CDR1 is SGDLS and CDR2 is YYNGEE in the germline V gene. This CDR3 spans 13 amino acids. Here the CDR3 reads CASNRGSDTEAFS. CDR3 sequence (DNA): TGTGCCAGCAACAGGGGCTCCGACACTGAAGCTTTCTCT.

This chain connects TRBV5-4 to TRBJ1-2, with 11 nucleotides matching TRBD1. Germline trimming cut 0 bases from V and 4 bases from J; bases unmatched to any gene: 8. Looked up from germline, CDR1 is SGHNT and CDR2 is YYREEE (reference sequence). CDR3 length: 17 amino acids. The chain's CDR3 is CASSLVGQGEFVYGYTF. The DNA of the CDR3 is TGTGCCAGCAGCTTGGTGGGACAGGGGGAGTTTGTCTATGGCTACACCTTC. Using reference TRBV5-4 and TRBJ1-2 for the parts outside the CDR3, the full variable domain is ETGVTQSPTHLIKTRGQQVTLRCSSQSGHNTVSWYQQALGQGPQFIFQYYREEENGRGNFPPRFSGLQFPNYSSELNVNALELDDSALYLCASSLVGQGEFVYGYTFGSGTRLTVV.

A single count supports this clonotype. The CDR3 end shows no conserved phenylalanine or tryptophan, and so a read error is likely. This chain connects TRBV7-3 to TRBJ2-5; D is perhaps TRBD1 or TRBD2 (5 bases each). The CDR3 has 13 residues. Germline V CDR1 and CDR2: SGHTA, FQGTGA. Trimming cost V 6 bases and J 5 bases, with 13 bases left between them. CDR3 coding DNA: TGTGCCAGCAGTCCCGAGGGGCGCGAGACCCAGTACCTC. Translating gives CASSPEGRETQYL.

The chain uses TRBV14 and TRBJ2-5; D ambiguous. The CDR3 contains 12 residues. CDR1 is SGHDN, CDR2 FVKESK, per germline. V lost 4 bases, J lost 4 bases, and 7 bases lay in between. CDR3 coding DNA: TGTGCCAGCAGCCCAACGTCAGAGACCCAGTACTTC. Protein sequence: CASSPTSETQYF.

The table lists this clonotype with many counts. V and J are TRBV20-1 and TRBJ2-1; weak D call: TRBD2 (6 bases). Trimming removed 1 base from V and 7 bases from J, with 11 bases in between. This CDR3 region has 13 residues. Germline V CDR1 and CDR2: DFQATT, SNEGSKA (reference sequence). CDR3 in amino acids: CSARGTAGNEQFF. In DNA form, the CDR3 reads TGCAGTGCTAGAGGGACCGCGGGGAATGAGCAGTTCTTC.

This clonotype was recorded at least ten times. V is TRBV9 and J is TRBJ2-1; 8 positions match TRBD2. Germline-derived CDR1 and CDR2 are SGDLS and YYNGEE. The CDR3 runs to 15 residues. V shed 1 base and J 0 bases; nucleotides not matched to a gene: 0. CDR3 loop: CASSVTSGSYNEQFF. The DNA for the CDR3 is TGTGCCAGCAGCGTAACTAGCGGCTCCTACAATGAGCAGTTCTTC.

This clonotype was seen at least ten times. The chain employs TRBV12-3 or TRBV12-4 and TRBJ1-2; D call uncertain. This CDR3 is built from 14 residues. With 9 bases removed from V and 4 bases from J, the gap between germline ends came to 18 bases. CDR3 DNA sequence: TGTGCCAGGAACCGGGTAGCGATTTTCTATGGCTACACCTTC. Translating gives CARNRVAIFYGYTF.

This clonotype was counted at least ten times. V is TRBV25-1 and J is TRBJ1-1; possible D gene TRBD1, 5 bases. Germline V gene data show CDR1 as MGHDK and CDR2 as SYGVNS. Trimming left V 6 bases short and J 4 bases short, with 9 bases between. This CDR3 comprises 12 residues. CDR3 amino acids: CASRIRGTEAFF. The CDR3 coding sequence is TGTGCCAGCAGGATTAGGGGCACTGAAGCTTTCTTT. Based on the CDR3 plus reference TRBV25-1 and TRBJ1-1, the full variable domain is EADIYQTPRYLVIGTGKKITLECSQTMGHDKMYWYQQDPGMELHLIHYSYGVNSTEKGDLSSESTVSRIRTEHFPLTLESARPSHTSQYLCASRIRGTEAFFGQGTRLTVV.

The chain couples TRBV25-1 to TRBJ1-5; possibly TRBD1 for D (5 bases). V gave up 4 bases and J gave up 6 bases, with 13 bases separating them. Per germline, CDR1 MGHDK and CDR2 SYGVNS. The CDR3 has 14 residues. CDR3 amino acids: CASSGMAGSQPQHF. The CDR3 region has the DNA TGTGCCAGCAGTGGTATGGCAGGGAGTCAGCCCCAGCATTTT.

This clonotype was counted only a few times. The chain is built from TRBV19 and TRBJ2-7, with 10 bases lining up with TRBD1. Per the germline V gene, CDR1 is LNHDA and CDR2 is SQIVND (reference sequence). There are 12 residues in the CDR3. The V and J ends lost 9 bases and 6 bases, in that order; junction bases with no gene match: 5. CDR3 coding DNA: TGTGCCAGCAGAGGGGACAGGGGCGAGCAGTACTTC. Its translation is CASRGDRGEQYF.

A few counts support this clonotype. J is TRBJ2-5 and V is TRBV9; D unresolved. Germline V gene sequence: CDR1 SGDLS, CDR2 YYNGEE. The ends were cut back, 4 bases at V and 6 bases at J, with 10 bases in the middle. The CDR3 has 12 amino acids. DNA of the CDR3: TGTGCCAGCAGCCCCCGCAAGAAGACCCAGTACTTC. Translated: CASSPRKKTQYF.

About this clonotype itself: This may be a read error, as it is one base from a much larger clone. This sequence joins TRBV2 and TRBJ2-2; the match to TRBD2 covers 14 bases. This CDR3 is 16 amino acids long. The germline gives CDR1 SNHLY, CDR2 FYNNEI. This chain's CDR3 is CASTGTSGSWTEELFF. CDR3 sequence (DNA): TGTGCCAGCACTGGGACTAGCGGGAGTTGGACCGAGGAGCTGTTTTTT.

The chain couples TRBV15 to TRBJ1-1; 8 bases agree with TRBD1. Germline V lookup: CDR1 LNHNV, CDR2 YYDKDF (reference sequence). The CDR3 extends over 15 amino acids. V was clipped by 0 bases and J by 5 bases; unmatched bases: 5. CDR3 sequence (DNA): TGTGCCACCAGCAGAGATTTACACAGGGGGACTGAAGCTTTCTTT. It is translated as CATSRDLHRGTEAFF.

The table lists this clonotype with many counts. The rearrangement joins TRBV2 to TRBJ1-2; D unclear. CDR1 is SNHLY, CDR2 FYNNEI, per germline. With 1 base removed from V and 4 bases from J, the gap between germline ends came to 4 bases. This CDR3 is built from 12 residues. CDR3 in amino acids: CASSEGAYGYTF. CDR3 bases: TGTGCCAGCAGTGAAGGGGCCTATGGCTACACCTTC.

The chain carries TRBV29-1 and TRBJ2-1; D ambiguous. Germline V gene data show CDR1 as SQVTM and CDR2 as ANQGSEA. The length of the CDR3 is 12 residues. V was trimmed by 1 base and J by 9 bases, leaving 10 bases between them. The CDR3 sequence: CSVEAVVSEQFF. The CDR3 DNA reads as TGCAGCGTTGAAGCTGTGGTTAGTGAGCAGTTCTTC.

This clonotype was seen at least ten times. The chain uses TRBV7-8 and TRBJ1-1; D not resolved. V was shortened by 0 bases and J by 0 bases, with 17 bases between the two germline ends. This CDR3 is built from 18 residues. CDR1 and CDR2 from the germline V gene are SGHVS and FQNEAQ. CDR3: CASSLAESGYDLNTEAFF. As DNA, the CDR3 is TGTGCCAGCAGCTTAGCCGAGAGCGGCTACGATTTGAACACTGAAGCTTTCTTT.

Here the CDR3 DNA reads TGCAGTCCAGGGGGGGGAACTGAAGCTTTCTTT. Translation: CSPGGGTEAFF. The chain has TRBV20-1 and TRBJ1-1, with TRBD1 matching over 7 bases. The V and J ends lost 8 bases and 5 bases, in that order; junction bases with no gene match: 5. There are 11 residues in the CDR3. Germline CDR1 reads DFQATT; CDR2 reads SNEGSKA (reference sequence).

This clonotype was detected many times. The chain couples TRBV2 to TRBJ2-1; a weak D match, TRBD2 (6 bases). The CDR3 consists of 13 residues. Germline-derived CDR1 and CDR2 are SNHLY and FYNNEI. V was shortened by 7 bases and J by 6 bases, with 13 bases between the two germline ends. CDR3: CASKGTFGNEQFF. The CDR3 DNA follows: TGTGCCAGCAAAGGGACTTTTGGCAATGAGCAGTTCTTC.